This T cell receptor beta chain was documented in a study of blood T cell repertoires in COVID-19. Background on the study: Italy, Spain and the United States were the sources of the convalescent and acute COVID-19 samples. The analysed material was cDNA or gDNA that came from T cells, B-cell-depleted T cells, or PBMCs.

The CDR3 is 13 amino acids. Germline CDR1 reads MNHEY; CDR2 reads SMNVEV (reference sequence). J lost 10 bases, V lost 8 bases, and 12 bases had no gene match. Original handling: Scientists estimated how many nucleated cells there were by amplifying reference gene primers. Sequenced by immunoSEQ multiplex PCR; TCRdb stores in-frame clones only, minus some. For V, J and clone size, that table is used; D and trimming come from the DNA. The table includes 170,000 or so clones, 60% to 80% detected once. The sequenced sample consisted of peripheral blood. The chain carries TRBV27 and TRBJ2-7, with 9 bases matching TRBD2. This TCR came from a woman between 65 and 79 years old with acute or convalescent COVID-19. Written as DNA, the CDR3 is TGTGCCAGCGGGAGGCGGGAGGGTTTTCCACAGTACTTC. It translates to CASGRREGFPQYF.